A selection of T cell receptor beta chains follows, all from one sample in a study of CD8+ T cells in alopecia areata. TCRdb keeps only in-frame clones here, not all; method: immunoSEQ multiplex PCR. The repertoire holds about 180,000 clones, 50% to 65% seen once, with less than 14% in the top ten. The sample was CD8+ T cells sorted from blood, taken at week 24, from a patient treated with tofacitinib. These TCRs come from a human donor with alopecia areata. The CDR3 runs from the conserved cysteine through the conserved F or W. A D gene is named only where the DNA matches it firmly. A clone size is listed for some rows: how often the clone was seen (once, few, many), or a class if it is expanded.

d_gene: TRBD1; j_gene: TRBJ1-5; v_gene: TRBV7-6; abundance: -; CDR3nt: TGTGCCAGCAGCCCGGGACAGGGGGGAAGCAATCAGCCCCAGCATTTT; CDR3aa: CASSPGQGGSNQPQHF
d_gene: TRBD1; j_gene: TRBJ1-6; v_gene: TRBV5-1; abundance: few; CDR3nt: TGCGCCAGCAGCCCCTATAGGGGGCCGGATTCACCCCTCCACTTT; CDR3aa: CASSPYRGPDSPLHF
d_gene: -; j_gene: TRBJ2-1; v_gene: TRBV29-1; abundance: few; CDR3nt: TGCAGCGTTGCGGAGCACAATGAGCAGTTCTTC; CDR3aa: CSVAEHNEQFF
d_gene: TRBD1; j_gene: TRBJ2-1; v_gene: TRBV5-6; abundance: -; CDR3nt: TGTGCCAGCAGTCCCGGACAGGGATATGAGCAGTTCTTC; CDR3aa: CASSPGQGYEQFF
d_gene: -; j_gene: TRBJ2-6; v_gene: TRBV13; abundance: -; CDR3nt: TGTGCCAGCAGCGACGGGGGTGCATGGGGATCCGTCTCTGGGGCCAACGTCCTGACTTTC; CDR3aa: CASSDGGAWGSVSGANVLTF
d_gene: -; j_gene: TRBJ2-3; v_gene: TRBV30; abundance: few; CDR3nt: TGTGCCTGGAGTGACAGCCAGGGAGATACGCAGTATTTT; CDR3aa: CAWSDSQGDTQYF
d_gene: -; j_gene: TRBJ1-1; v_gene: TRBV6-6; abundance: -; CDR3nt: TGTGCCAGCACCAACCGGGACCTCGGACGGGACACTGAAGCTTTCTTT; CDR3aa: CASTNRDLGRDTEAFF
d_gene: -; j_gene: TRBJ1-5; v_gene: TRBV13; abundance: few; CDR3nt: TGTGCCAGCAGCTTGCGGGCGAGCGGAAGCAATCAGCCCCAGCATTTT; CDR3aa: CASSLRASGSNQPQHF
d_gene: -; j_gene: TRBJ1-2; v_gene: TRBV30; abundance: -; CDR3nt: TGTGCCTGGTCCAGGGTTGAGGATGGCTACACCTTC; CDR3aa: CAWSRVEDGYTF
d_gene: -; j_gene: TRBJ2-1; v_gene: TRBV9; abundance: once; CDR3nt: TGTGCCAGCAGCGTAGCGTATTCGAGGACCAGGAACAATGAGCAGTTCTTC; CDR3aa: CASSVAYSRTRNNEQFF
d_gene: -; j_gene: TRBJ2-7; v_gene: TRBV4-1; abundance: -; CDR3nt: TGCGCCAGCAGCCAAGTTACGACAGGATTCTACGAGCAGTACTTC; CDR3aa: CASSQVTTGFYEQYF
d_gene: -; j_gene: TRBJ2-3; v_gene: TRBV4-3; abundance: -; CDR3nt: TGCGCCAGCAGCCAAGACGGGACACTCCGTGGGACAGATACGCAGTATTTT; CDR3aa: CASSQDGTLRGTDTQYF
d_gene: TRBD2; j_gene: TRBJ2-3; v_gene: TRBV5-1; abundance: once; CDR3nt: TGCGCCAGCAGCGACCTTAGCGGGGGGACTCCTAGCACAGATACGCAGTATTTT; CDR3aa: CASSDLSGGTPSTDTQYF
d_gene: -; j_gene: TRBJ2-1; v_gene: TRBV7-8; abundance: -; CDR3nt: TGTGCCAGCAGCTTAGCACCAGGGGGGGATGAGCAGTTCTTC; CDR3aa: CASSLAPGGDEQFF
d_gene: -; j_gene: TRBJ1-1; v_gene: TRBV12-5; abundance: -; CDR3nt: TGTGCTAGTGGTTTGGCGGGGAACACTGAAGCTTTCTTT; CDR3aa: CASGLAGNTEAFF
d_gene: -; j_gene: TRBJ1-6; v_gene: TRBV28; abundance: -; CDR3nt: TGTGCCAGCAGTTTCGAGTCAGTCTCCTATAATTCACCCCTCCACTTT; CDR3aa: CASSFESVSYNSPLHF
d_gene: TRBD2; j_gene: TRBJ2-7; v_gene: TRBV13; abundance: few; CDR3nt: TGTGCCAGCAGCGATAGATCGGGGGGCTACGAGCAGTACTTC; CDR3aa: CASSDRSGGYEQYF
d_gene: -; j_gene: TRBJ2-3; v_gene: TRBV7-8; abundance: -; CDR3nt: TGTGCCAGCAGCGAAGGGGGGAGCACAGATACGCAGTATTTT; CDR3aa: CASSEGGSTDTQYF
d_gene: -; j_gene: TRBJ2-2; v_gene: TRBV12-5; abundance: -; CDR3nt: TGTGCTAGTGGTTTGGTAGTTCGGTTAGGGGCCTCTCTTAACACCGGGGAGCTGTTTTTT; CDR3aa: CASGLVVRLGASLNTGELFF
d_gene: TRBD2; j_gene: TRBJ2-3; v_gene: TRBV30; abundance: -; CDR3nt: TGTGCCTGGACAAGCGGGGGGAAGACAGATACGCAGTATTTT; CDR3aa: CAWTSGGKTDTQYF
d_gene: -; j_gene: TRBJ1-4; v_gene: TRBV5-1; abundance: -; CDR3nt: TGCGCCAGCAGCTTGGAAGGGGGTGAAGAAAAACTGTTTTTT; CDR3aa: CASSLEGGEEKLFF
d_gene: TRBD1; j_gene: TRBJ1-1; v_gene: TRBV29-1; abundance: few; CDR3nt: TGCAGCGTTCTAGGGGGCGTGCACACTGAAGCTTTCTTT; CDR3aa: CSVLGGVHTEAFF
d_gene: -; j_gene: TRBJ1-2; v_gene: TRBV9; abundance: -; CDR3nt: TGTGCCAGCAGCGTAGGACGAAACTATGGCTACACCTTC; CDR3aa: CASSVGRNYGYTF
d_gene: TRBD1; j_gene: TRBJ2-1; v_gene: TRBV7-3; abundance: -; CDR3nt: TGTGCCAGCAGCAAAGGGGGCGGAACCATATACAATGAGCAGTTCTTC; CDR3aa: CASSKGGGTIYNEQFF
d_gene: -; j_gene: TRBJ2-2; v_gene: TRBV11-2; abundance: -; CDR3nt: TGTGCCAGCAGTCTAGGGGCAACCGGGGAGCTGTTTTTT; CDR3aa: CASSLGATGELFF
d_gene: -; j_gene: TRBJ2-5; v_gene: TRBV27; abundance: few; CDR3nt: TGTGCCAGCAGTTTAGGGCGGCAAGAGACCCAGTACTTC; CDR3aa: CASSLGRQETQYF
d_gene: TRBD1; j_gene: TRBJ1-1; v_gene: TRBV27; abundance: -; CDR3nt: TGTGCCAGCAGTTGGGACAGGGTCACTGAAGCTTTCTTT; CDR3aa: CASSWDRVTEAFF
d_gene: -; j_gene: TRBJ2-1; v_gene: TRBV9; abundance: -; CDR3nt: TGTGCCAGCAGCGTAGCTACGTACAATGAGCAGTTCTTC; CDR3aa: CASSVATYNEQFF
d_gene: -; j_gene: TRBJ1-1; v_gene: TRBV30; abundance: -; CDR3nt: TGTGCCTGGAGTGCCGGGGGGCTCTGGGACACTGAAGCTTTCTTT; CDR3aa: CAWSAGGLWDTEAFF
d_gene: -; j_gene: TRBJ2-3; v_gene: TRBV30; abundance: few; CDR3nt: TGTGCCTGGAGTGTACCGGTCCCTCGGCCCACAGATACGCAGTATTTT; CDR3aa: CAWSVPVPRPTDTQYF
d_gene: -; j_gene: TRBJ1-6; v_gene: TRBV4-3; abundance: -; CDR3nt: TGCGCCAGCAGCCAAGATACAGATGGTAGTTCACCCCTCCACTTT; CDR3aa: CASSQDTDGSSPLHF
d_gene: -; j_gene: TRBJ2-1; v_gene: TRBV4-3; abundance: few; CDR3nt: TGCGCCAGCAGCCAAGAAAAGTGGAATGAGCAGTTCTTC; CDR3aa: CASSQEKWNEQFF
d_gene: -; j_gene: TRBJ2-1; v_gene: TRBV4-3; abundance: few; CDR3nt: TGCGCCAGCAGCCAATCGTTGGGGAATGAGCAGTTCTTC; CDR3aa: CASSQSLGNEQFF
d_gene: TRBD1; j_gene: TRBJ2-1; v_gene: TRBV5-6; abundance: -; CDR3nt: TGTGCCAGCAGCTCTCCGGACAGGGATGAGCAGTTCTTC; CDR3aa: CASSSPDRDEQFF
d_gene: -; j_gene: TRBJ2-7; v_gene: TRBV27; abundance: -; CDR3nt: TGTGCCAGCAGTTTAGGGGCACAATACGAGCAGTACTTC; CDR3aa: CASSLGAQYEQYF
d_gene: -; j_gene: TRBJ1-2; v_gene: TRBV29-1; abundance: -; CDR3nt: TGCAGCGTTGATGACTGGTACTATGGCTACACCTTC; CDR3aa: CSVDDWYYGYTF
d_gene: -; j_gene: TRBJ2-7; v_gene: TRBV4-3; abundance: once; CDR3nt: TGCGCCAGCAGCCAAGGACATACCTACGAGCAGTACTTC; CDR3aa: CASSQGHTYEQYF
d_gene: -; j_gene: TRBJ1-1; v_gene: TRBV11-2; abundance: -; CDR3nt: TGTGCCAGCAGCTTAGTGCGGTATAGGACTGAAGCTTTCTTT; CDR3aa: CASSLVRYRTEAFF
d_gene: TRBD1; j_gene: TRBJ2-7; v_gene: TRBV7-6; abundance: -; CDR3nt: TGTGCCAGCAGCCCCGGGACAGGATCCTACGAGCAGTACTTC; CDR3aa: CASSPGTGSYEQYF
d_gene: TRBD2; j_gene: TRBJ2-1; v_gene: TRBV20-1; abundance: -; CDR3nt: TGCAGTGCTAGTTCTAGCGGGGTATTATTCTTC; CDR3aa: CSASSSGVLFF
d_gene: -; j_gene: TRBJ2-3; v_gene: TRBV7-8; abundance: -; CDR3nt: TGTGCCAGCAGCTCGCAATTGGGGGATACGCAGTATTTT; CDR3aa: CASSSQLGDTQYF
d_gene: -; j_gene: TRBJ2-2; v_gene: TRBV5-6; abundance: -; CDR3nt: TGTGCCAGCAGCTTGGACGTGTGGACTAACACCGGGGAGCTGTTTTTT; CDR3aa: CASSLDVWTNTGELFF